The clone carrying this T cell receptor beta chain was seen at least ten times. With 1 base removed from V and 10 bases from J, the gap between germline ends came to 11 bases. From germline, CDR1 is SEHNR and CDR2 FQNEAQ (reference sequence). The CDR3 is made up of 13 amino acids. This entry is derived from a study of human T cells and chemical hapten exposure. As for the study in general: Patients having alopecia areata, totalis or universalis were mostly female. Small discrepancies in pooled library volume mainly accounted for the varying TCR yields per sample.

Sample time point: patch test 2, 6 weeks after DPC sensitization. Sample treatment: therapeutic diphenylcyclopropenone sensitization with weekly scalp DPC. MiXCR, run by TCRdb on the RACE reads, gives a single entry per CDR3 protein. The sample consists of over 130,000 distinct CDR3 sequences, approximately 12% of them appearing once. The sequence derives from a woman aged 45-59 years with alopecia areata. Some clones in this sample may be carry-over from other donors' samples. Sequences were derived from whole blood, sampled in connection with sensitization to the hapten diphenylcyclopropenone (DPC). The chain joins TRBV7-9 to TRBJ2-1, with D uncertain. The CDR3 loop is CASSLEGPGEQFF. In DNA form, the CDR3 reads TGTGCCAGCAGCTTAGAGGGCCCAGGCGAGCAGTTCTTC.